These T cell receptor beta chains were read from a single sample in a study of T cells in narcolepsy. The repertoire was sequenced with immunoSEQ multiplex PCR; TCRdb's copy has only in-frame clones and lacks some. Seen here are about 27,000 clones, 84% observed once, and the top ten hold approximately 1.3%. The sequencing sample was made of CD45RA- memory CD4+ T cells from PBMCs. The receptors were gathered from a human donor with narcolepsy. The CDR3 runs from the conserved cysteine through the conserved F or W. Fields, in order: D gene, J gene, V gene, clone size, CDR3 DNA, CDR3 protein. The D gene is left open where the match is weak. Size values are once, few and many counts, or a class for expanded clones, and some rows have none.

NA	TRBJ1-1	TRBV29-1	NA	TGCAGCGTTGGGGGGTACACTGAAGCTTTCTTT	CSVGGYTEAFF
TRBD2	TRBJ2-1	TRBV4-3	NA	TGCGCCAGCAGCCGAGCGGGAGATGGTAATGAGCAGTTCTTC	CASSRAGDGNEQFF
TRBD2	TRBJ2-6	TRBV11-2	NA	TGTGCCAGCACTAAGGGACTAGCGGGAGAACTCTCTGGGGCCAACGTCCTGACTTTC	CASTKGLAGELSGANVLTF
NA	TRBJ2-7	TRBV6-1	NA	TGTGCCAGCAGTTTCCCGCCCTACTACGAGCAGTACTTC	CASSFPPYYEQYF
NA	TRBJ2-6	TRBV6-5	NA	TGTGCCAGCAGTATTTCTAACTCTGGGGCCAACGTCCTGACTTTC	CASSISNSGANVLTF
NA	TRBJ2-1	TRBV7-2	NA	TGTGCCAGCAGTATCAGAAATCTCGGACTAATTCGTCCTGAGCAGTTCTTC	CASSIRNLGLIRPEQFF
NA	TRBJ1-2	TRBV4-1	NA	TGCGCCAGCAGCCAATCCCCCCGAGAGGGCTCCGGCTATGGCTACACCTTC	CASSQSPREGSGYGYTF
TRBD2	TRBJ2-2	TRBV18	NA	TGTGCCAGCTCACCGACTAGCGGGAACACCGGGGAGCTGTTTTTT	CASSPTSGNTGELFF
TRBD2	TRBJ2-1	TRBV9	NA	TGTGCCAGCAGCGCCCGAGCGGGAGTCGGGGATGAGCAGTTCTTC	CASSARAGVGDEQFF
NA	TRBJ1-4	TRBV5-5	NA	TGTGCCAGCAGCTTGGGAGGAGGAGATGAAAAACTGTTTTTT	CASSLGGGDEKLFF
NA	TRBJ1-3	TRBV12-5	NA	TGTGCTAGTTGGACGGCCCTGAGCTCTGGAAACACCATATATTTT	CASWTALSSGNTIYF
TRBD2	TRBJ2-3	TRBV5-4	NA	TGTGCCAGCAGCCAGGGACTAGCGGCAGATACGCAGTATTTT	CASSQGLAADTQYF
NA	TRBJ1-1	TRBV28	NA	TGTGCCAGCAGGGGGCGAAGAAAAACTGAAGCTTTCTTT	CASRGRRKTEAFF
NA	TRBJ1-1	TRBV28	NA	TGTGCCAGCAGCCCAATCGGACTGGGAACGAACACTGAAGCTTTCTTT	CASSPIGLGTNTEAFF
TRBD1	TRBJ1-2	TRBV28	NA	TGTGCCAGCAGTTCAGGACAGGCGGGTAACTATGGCTACACCTTC	CASSSGQAGNYGYTF
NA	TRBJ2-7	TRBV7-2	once	TGTGCCAGCAGCTTAGGTCGTGGAGTTGCCTACGAGCAGTACTTC	CASSLGRGVAYEQYF